The 12 T cell receptor beta chains in this list originate from one sample, sequenced in a study of blood T cell repertoires in COVID-19. The protocol was immunoSEQ multiplex PCR, while the TCRdb copy is restricted to in-frame clones and leaves out a portion. The repertoire has 70,000 to 90,000 clones, around 90% of them found once; the top ten carry about 27%. Source material: peripheral blood. The receptors originated from a man aged 50-59 years with acute or convalescent COVID-19.

About this clone itself: A read error may account for a junction end that differs from germline. The V call is TRBV6-1, the J call TRBJ2-5; D is unclear. The CDR3 consists of 17 residues. Germline values: CDR1 MNHNS, CDR2 SASEGT. The CDR3 loop is CASREALTPTKKETQYF. Written as DNA, the CDR3 is TGTGCCAGCAGAGAAGCGTTAACCCCAACAAAAAAAGAGACCCAGTACTTC.

This chain joins TRBV4-1 and TRBJ2-7, with 9 nucleotides matching TRBD1. The CDR3 is 16 amino acids. In germline, CDR1 is MGHRA, CDR2 YSYEKL. With V trimmed by 0 bases and J by 3 bases, 6 bases remained unmatched. CDR3 protein: CASSQEPGQGYYEQYF. CDR3 sequence (DNA): TGCGCCAGCAGCCAAGAACCGGGACAGGGATACTACGAGCAGTACTTC.

This rearrangement joins TRBV5-1 to TRBJ2-1; TRBD2 is a possible D gene (5 bases). The length of the CDR3 is 13 residues. V was shortened by 7 bases and J by 5 bases, with 13 bases between the two germline ends. Germline CDR1 SGHRS, CDR2 YFSETQ. CDR3 protein: CASFEGSNNEQFF. CDR3 DNA sequence: TGCGCCAGCTTCGAGGGCAGCAACAATGAGCAGTTCTTC.

The chain is built from TRBV4-1 and TRBJ2-3; D remains ambiguous. The V gene's germline CDR1 is MGHRA and CDR2 YSYEKL. The V end was cut by 2 bases, the J end by 2 bases, with 14 bases between. The CDR3 has 16 residues. CDR3 sequence: CASSQWYRGNTDTQYF. CDR3 coding DNA: TGCGCCAGCAGCCAATGGTATCGCGGTAACACAGATACGCAGTATTTT.

V gene TRBV28 combines with J gene TRBJ1-5; D remains ambiguous. The CDR3 has 14 residues. V was shortened by 0 bases and J by 2 bases, with 5 bases between the two germline ends. CDR1 is MDHEN and CDR2 is SYDVKM in the germline V gene. The CDR3 is CASSLWSGNQPQHF. Written as DNA, the CDR3 is TGTGCCAGCAGTTTATGGTCGGGCAATCAGCCCCAGCATTTT.

The chain joins TRBV6-5 to TRBJ1-3, with D perhaps TRBD1 (6 bases). There are 14 residues in the CDR3. V dropped 5 bases and J dropped 4 bases, with 12 bases sitting between them. The germline V gene has CDR1 MNHEY and CDR2 SVGAGI. CDR3 in amino acids: CASSQGTVGNTIYF. CDR3 DNA: TGTGCCAGCAGTCAGGGGACGGTAGGAAACACCATATATTTT.

The chain recombines TRBV6-1 with TRBJ1-2; 7 bases fit TRBD1. This CDR3 has 17 amino acids. Germline loops: CDR1 MNHNS, CDR2 SASEGT. Trimming cost V 4 bases and J 2 bases; bases outside gene matches: 13. The CDR3 DNA follows: TGTGCCAGCAGTGGCGGGACAGCTAATCCCTTAAACTATGGCTACACCTTC. This sequence encodes CASSGGTANPLNYGYTF.

The chain uses TRBV12-3 or TRBV12-4 and TRBJ1-3; D call uncertain. V was pared by 3 bases and J by 2 bases, with 5 bases between. The CDR3 covers 13 residues. This CDR3 is CASSFGPGNTIYF. The DNA of the CDR3 is TGTGCCAGCAGTTTCGGTCCTGGAAACACCATATATTTT.

This chain links TRBV6-2 or TRBV6-3 with TRBJ2-5; tentative D call: TRBD2 (5 bases). Trimming removed 3 bases at V and 5 bases at J, with 10 bases between. In germline, CDR1 is MNHEY, CDR2 SVGEGT. This CDR3 spans 13 amino acids. The CDR3 is CASSYGGEETQYF. The CDR3 DNA follows: TGTGCCAGCAGTTATGGAGGCGAGGAGACCCAGTACTTC.

The gene calls are TRBV4-1 and TRBJ2-7; 7 bases line up with TRBD1. In germline, CDR1 is MGHRA, CDR2 YSYEKL. J lost 5 bases, V lost 4 bases, and 8 bases had no gene match. This CDR3 is built from 14 residues. CDR3 amino acids: CASSPLTGHDEQYF. CDR3 DNA sequence: TGCGCCAGCAGCCCCCTGACAGGGCACGACGAGCAGTACTTC.

The chain employs TRBV7-2 and TRBJ1-5, with a tentative D call TRBD1 (5 bases). The length of the CDR3 is 14 residues. The germline V and J ends were trimmed by 5 bases and 3 bases, with 11 bases remaining between them. From germline, CDR1 is SGHTA and CDR2 FQGNSA. For the CDR3, the DNA is TGTGCCAGCAGCCTCGGGGGGTTCAATCAGCCCCAGCATTTT. This codes for CASSLGGFNQPQHF.

The chain links TRBV24-1 to TRBJ2-1; maybe TRBD1 (6 bases). The CDR3 is 16 amino acids. CDR1 and CDR2 (germline): KGHDR, SFDVKD. Trimming took 3 bases from V and 4 from J, leaving 15 bases between them. The CDR3 bases are TGTGCCACCAGTGATGGCAGGGGATCAAATTACAATGAGCAGTTCTTC. Translation: CATSDGRGSNYNEQFF.